Reported below is one T cell receptor (beta chain). This entry comes from a study of blood T cell repertoires in COVID-19. Some clones are missing from TCRdb's copy, which holds only in-frame ones; the method was immunoSEQ multiplex PCR. The sample consists of about 68,000 clones, around 90% of them appearing once. The clonotype was recovered from a woman aged 45 to 65 with COVID-19, enrolled during active disease. The source material was peripheral blood.

CDR3 loop: CASSFLAEAYEQYF. CDR3 nucleotide sequence: TGTGCCAGCAGCTTTCTAGCGGAAGCTTACGAGCAGTACTTC. This chain connects TRBV28 to TRBJ2-7; the match to TRBD2 covers 7 bases. Germline V CDR1 and CDR2: MDHEN, SYDVKM. After removal of 6 bases from V and 4 bases from J, the junction contained 9 bases not matched to a gene. This CDR3 has 14 amino acids.